The rows below give T cell receptor beta chains drawn from one sample of a study of OX40 agonist ivuxolimab in advanced cancers. Data came from immunoSEQ multiplex PCR; TCRdb stores just in-frame clones and leaves some out. The sample contains about 62,000 clones, 70% to 90% of which appear only once. The sample consisted of CD4+ or CD8+ T cells sorted from blood, taken in a trial of the OX40 agonist ivuxolimab. The source is an adult with an advanced solid tumor such as melanoma, head and neck, liver or kidney cancer. Both conserved end residues are part of each CDR3. A D gene is named only where the DNA matches it firmly. Not all rows give a size; the values are once, few, many and, for expanded clones, a class.

j_call	d_call	v_call	clone_size	cdr3_aa	cdr3_nt
TRBJ1-5	.	TRBV27	few	CASSLGGPQPQHF	TGTGCCAGCAGTTTGGGAGGGCCTCAGCCCCAGCATTTT
TRBJ1-1	.	TRBV2	.	CASRRSNTEAFF	TGTGCCAGCAGGCGGTCGAACACTGAAGCTTTCTTT
TRBJ2-1	.	TRBV5-1	.	CASSPPPGYNEQFF	TGCGCCAGCAGCCCCCCTCCGGGGTACAATGAGCAGTTCTTC
TRBJ2-3	TRBD2	TRBV28	.	CASSLIGTSGRSLDTQYF	TGTGCCAGCAGCCTTATCGGGACTAGCGGGAGGAGTTTGGATACGCAGTATTTT
TRBJ1-2	.	TRBV29-1	.	CSVGQGLNYGYTF	TGCAGCGTTGGGCAGGGATTGAACTATGGCTACACCTTC
TRBJ1-1	.	TRBV6-1	.	CASSQGFGLNTEAFF	TGTGCCAGCAGCCAGGGTTTCGGACTAAACACTGAAGCTTTCTTT
TRBJ1-1	TRBD1	TRBV19	.	CASSKRTGTGRNTEAFF	TGTGCCAGTAGTAAGAGGACCGGGACAGGGAGAAACACTGAAGCTTTCTTT
TRBJ1-2	.	TRBV7-9	few	CASSLGLNYGYTF	TGTGCCAGCAGCCTCGGCCTTAACTATGGCTACACCTTC
TRBJ1-1	.	TRBV7-9	.	CASSLEGLNTEAFF	TGTGCCAGCAGCTTAGAGGGCCTGAACACTGAAGCTTTCTTT
TRBJ1-1	.	TRBV7-9	.	CASSLGGMNTEAFF	TGTGCCAGCAGCTTAGGTGGAATGAACACTGAAGCTTTCTTT
TRBJ2-7	.	TRBV7-2	once	CASSSYYEQYF	TGTGCCAGCAGCTCTTACTACGAGCAGTACTTC
TRBJ2-3	.	TRBV7-9	once	CASSFHPVGTQYF	TGTGCCAGCAGCTTCCATCCCGTAGGTACGCAGTATTTT
TRBJ1-2	.	TRBV11-3	.	CASSLESGNYGYTF	TGTGCCAGCAGCTTAGAGTCTGGGAACTATGGCTACACCTTC
TRBJ1-4	.	TRBV5-6	.	CASSLGGNEKLFF	TGTGCCAGCAGCTTGGGAGGGAATGAAAAACTGTTTTTT
TRBJ2-3	TRBD2	TRBV14	few	CASSRSGRADTQYF	TGTGCCAGCAGCCGTAGCGGGAGGGCAGATACGCAGTATTTT
TRBJ2-5	.	TRBV5-1	.	CASSFGTDETQYF	TGCGCCAGCAGCTTTGGGACGGACGAGACCCAGTACTTC
TRBJ2-7	TRBD1	TRBV19	.	CASSIGDRYEQYF	TGTGCCAGTAGTATAGGGGACAGATACGAGCAGTACTTC
TRBJ2-7	.	TRBV18	.	CASSPPAGTYEQYF	TGTGCCAGCTCACCACCGGCCGGAACCTACGAGCAGTACTTC
TRBJ1-1	.	TRBV7-2	.	CASRPEGRTEAFF	TGTGCCAGCAGGCCTGAGGGGAGGACTGAAGCTTTCTTT
TRBJ2-7	.	TRBV5-1	.	CASSLAGGEQYF	TGCGCCAGCAGCTTGGCGGGCGGGGAGCAGTACTTC
TRBJ2-3	TRBD2	TRBV7-9	.	CASSLGSGATFDTQYF	TGTGCCAGCAGCTTAGGTAGCGGGGCTACATTTGATACGCAGTATTTT
TRBJ1-3	.	TRBV11-2	.	CASSSYGQGNTIYF	TGTGCCAGCAGCTCCTATGGCCAGGGAAACACCATATATTTT
TRBJ2-1	TRBD2	TRBV10-3	.	CAIREGEFRPPNEQFF	TGTGCCATACGGGAGGGGGAGTTTCGCCCACCCAATGAGCAGTTCTTC
TRBJ2-7	TRBD2	TRBV4-1	.	CASSHGVTSGYEQYF	TGCGCCAGCAGCCATGGGGTGACTAGCGGCTACGAGCAGTACTTC
TRBJ2-7	TRBD1	TRBV27	.	CASSLSPGQGSYEQYF	TGTGCCAGCAGTTTATCGCCGGGACAGGGATCCTACGAGCAGTACTTC
TRBJ2-3	.	TRBV5-1	.	CASSLETGVTDTQYF	TGCGCCAGCAGCTTGGAAACGGGGGTCACAGATACGCAGTATTTT
TRBJ1-5	.	TRBV28	.	CASLWDTGSNQPQHF	TGTGCCAGCTTGTGGGATACAGGGAGCAATCAGCCCCAGCATTTT
TRBJ2-4	.	TRBV2	.	CASRGTSAKNIQYF	TGTGCCAGCAGGGGGACCTCGGCCAAAAACATTCAGTACTTC
TRBJ2-1	.	TRBV21-1	.	CASSKRKLAGGTYNEQFF	TGTGCCAGCAGCAAACGGAAACTAGCGGGAGGGACCTACAATGAGCAGTTCTTC
TRBJ2-7	.	TRBV7-2	few	CASSLIDAEQYF	TGTGCCAGCAGCTTAATTGACGCCGAGCAGTACTTC
TRBJ2-5	.	TRBV11-1	.	CASSLAGETQYF	TGTGCCAGCAGCTTAGCGGGGGAGACCCAGTACTTC
TRBJ2-7	.	TRBV11-3	.	CASSPFVDEQYF	TGTGCCAGCAGCCCCTTTGTCGACGAGCAGTACTTC
TRBJ2-1	.	TRBV7-9	once	CASSHRQYNEQFF	TGTGCCAGCAGCCATAGACAGTACAATGAGCAGTTCTTC
TRBJ2-2	TRBD2	TRBV5-4	.	CASQIMGLAGNTGELFF	TGTGCCAGCCAAATCATGGGGCTAGCGGGAAATACCGGGGAGCTGTTTTTT
TRBJ1-6	.	TRBV5-6	.	CASSLGDNLLGSPLHF	TGTGCCAGCAGCTTGGGGGACAACCTCTTGGGTTCACCCCTCCACTTT
TRBJ2-1	.	TRBV14	.	CASRPQGENEQFF	TGTGCCAGCAGACCGCAGGGTGAAAATGAGCAGTTCTTC
TRBJ2-1	.	TRBV5-1	.	CASSLSNWAEQFF	TGCGCCAGCAGCTTGTCGAATTGGGCTGAGCAGTTCTTC
TRBJ2-5	.	TRBV25-1	.	CASSTEYQETQYF	TGTGCCAGCAGCACAGAGTACCAAGAGACCCAGTACTTC
TRBJ2-1	.	TRBV18	.	CASSPLGLSYNEQFF	TGTGCCAGCTCACCGCTAGGACTATCATACAATGAGCAGTTCTTC
TRBJ2-3	TRBD2	TRBV4-2	.	CASSRGSGREGRGDTQYF	TGTGCCAGCAGCCGTGGGTCAGGGCGGGAGGGCCGAGGGGATACGCAGTATTTT
TRBJ2-2	TRBD2	TRBV27	.	CASSFGTRRDTGELFF	TGTGCCAGCAGCTTCGGGACTAGAAGGGACACCGGGGAGCTGTTTTTT
TRBJ2-1	TRBD2	TRBV6-5	.	CASSSAGRSSYNEQFF	TGTGCCAGCAGTTCAGCGGGAAGAAGCTCCTACAATGAGCAGTTCTTC
TRBJ2-2	.	TRBV5-1	.	CASSLGVAQLNTGELFF	TGCGCCAGCAGCTTGGGGGTAGCGCAACTCAACACCGGGGAGCTGTTTTTT
TRBJ2-3	TRBD2	TRBV5-1	.	CASSFTTGGFGLAGSHTQYF	TGCGCCAGCAGCTTTACAACAGGGGGCTTTGGACTAGCGGGATCACATACGCAGTATTTT
TRBJ2-7	TRBD2	TRBV4-3	.	CASSPGLAGVREQYF	TGCGCCAGCAGCCCGGGACTAGCGGGAGTAAGGGAGCAGTACTTC
TRBJ1-3	.	TRBV5-1	few	CASSLVAGAGNTIYF	TGCGCCAGCAGCTTGGTGGCAGGGGCTGGAAACACCATATATTTT